These 5 T cell receptor beta chains were all obtained from the same sample, sequenced in a study of blood T cell repertoires in COVID-19. The table came from immunoSEQ multiplex PCR; TCRdb's copy has only in-frame clones and leaves some out. The sample contains over 90,000 clones, 85% to 90% of which appear only once. Sequenced input: peripheral blood. The receptor set was obtained from an older woman in a cohort sampled during active or convalescent COVID-19.

This clone was detected a few times. The CDR3 here is CASSRGQGADTQYF. CDR3 in DNA: TGTGCCAGCAGCCGGGGACAGGGGGCTGATACGCAGTATTTT. V and J are TRBV7-3 and TRBJ2-3; 12 bases match TRBD1. Trimming at V came to 5 bases and at J to 6 bases, leaving 3 bases not matched to a gene. This CDR3 is 14 amino acids long. Germline V gene lookup returns CDR1 SGHTA and CDR2 FQGTGA.

A remark on this clone: Other DNA sequences in the sample encode the same CDR3. V and J are TRBV7-3 and TRBJ2-3, with D possibly TRBD1 on 7 matching bases. The CDR3 totals 15 residues. V lost 3 bases to trimming and J lost 0 bases, with 10 bases between them. Germline-derived CDR1 and CDR2 are SGHTA and FQGTGA. CDR3 protein: CASSFGGGSTDTQYF. CDR3 in DNA: TGTGCCAGCAGCTTTGGAGGGGGCAGCACAGATACGCAGTATTTT. Variable domain in full (rest from reference TRBV7-3 and TRBJ2-3): GAGVSQTPSNKVTEKGKYVELRCDPISGHTALYWYRQSLGQGPEFLIYFQGTGAADDSGLPNDRFFAVRPEGSVSTLKIQRTERGDSAVYLCASSFGGGSTDTQYFGPGTRLTVL.

This chain connects TRBV21-1 to TRBJ1-5; the D segment call TRBD1 is taken from the table without a DNA check. TRBV21-1 is listed as a pseudogene. There are 13 residues in the CDR3. The CDR3 is CASSKWGYQPQHF. The CDR3 bases are TGTGCCAGCAGCAAATGGGGCTATCAGCCCCAGCATTTT.

The V call is TRBV24-1, the J call TRBJ2-3; D might be TRBD1 (5 bases). Germline values: CDR1 KGHDR, CDR2 SFDVKD. This CDR3 region has 18 residues. V was trimmed by 3 bases and J by 0 bases, leaving 18 bases between them. The CDR3 DNA reads as TGTGCCACCAGTGATACCAGGGCCTACTACTCTAGCACAGATACGCAGTATTTT. It is translated as CATSDTRAYYSSTDTQYF.

The gene calls are TRBV9 and TRBJ2-2, with 10 bases matching TRBD1. From germline, CDR1 is SGDLS and CDR2 YYNGEE. J gave up 7 bases and V 4 bases, and 13 bases lay outside the gene matches. The CDR3 runs 17 residues. CDR3 sequence: CASSSPRRTGGHGELFF. The CDR3 bases are TGTGCCAGCAGCTCCCCCCGGAGGACAGGGGGTCACGGGGAGCTGTTTTTT.